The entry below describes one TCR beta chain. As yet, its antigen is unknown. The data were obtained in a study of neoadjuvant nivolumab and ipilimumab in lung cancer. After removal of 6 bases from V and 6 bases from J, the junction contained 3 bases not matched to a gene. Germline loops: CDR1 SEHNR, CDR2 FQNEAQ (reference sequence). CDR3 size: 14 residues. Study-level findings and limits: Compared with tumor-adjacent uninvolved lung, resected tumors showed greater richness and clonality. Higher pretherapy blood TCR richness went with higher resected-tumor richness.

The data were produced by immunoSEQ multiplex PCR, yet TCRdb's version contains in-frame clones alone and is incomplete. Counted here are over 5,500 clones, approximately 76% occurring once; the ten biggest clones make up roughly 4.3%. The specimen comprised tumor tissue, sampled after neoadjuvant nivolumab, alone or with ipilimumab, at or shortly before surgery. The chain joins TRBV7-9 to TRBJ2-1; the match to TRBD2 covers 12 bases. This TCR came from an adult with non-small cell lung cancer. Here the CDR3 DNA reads TGTGCCAGCAGAGGACTAGCGGGAAGCAATGAGCAGTTCTTC. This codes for CASRGLAGSNEQFF.